The 10 T cell receptor beta chains reported below all come from one sample, sequenced in a study of brain T cells in children with intractable seizures. The protocol was immunoSEQ multiplex PCR, while the TCRdb copy is restricted to in-frame clones and leaves out a portion. Here the sample spans about 80,000 clones, around nine tenths being singletons. This specimen consisted of peripheral blood, obtained at surgery. The receptors here all came from a girl between 2 and 10 years old with Rasmussen encephalitis and intractable seizures.

The chain is built from TRBV7-3 and TRBJ2-6; possible D gene TRBD1, 7 bases. V was clipped by 5 bases and J by 4 bases, with 18 bases between them. The CDR3 contains 17 residues. Germline V gene lookup returns CDR1 SGHTA and CDR2 FQGTGA. The CDR3 coding sequence is TGTGCCAGCAGCCGCCTCACAGGGGACTCAGGGGCCAACGTCCTGACTTTC. Amino acids: CASSRLTGDSGANVLTF. Based on the CDR3 plus reference TRBV7-3 and TRBJ2-6, the full variable domain is GAGVSQTPSNKVTEKGKYVELRCDPISGHTALYWYRQSLGQGPEFLIYFQGTGAADDSGLPNDRFFAVRPEGSVSTLKIQRTERGDSAVYLCASSRLTGDSGANVLTFGAGSRLTVL.

The rearrangement uses TRBV2 and TRBJ1-2, with a weak D call TRBD1 (5 bases). The ends were cut back, 7 bases at V and 2 bases at J, with 14 bases in the middle. The germline V gene has CDR1 SNHLY and CDR2 FYNNEI. The CDR3 loop spans 14 amino acids. The DNA for the CDR3 is TGTGCCAGCACATCTTCCGGGACCAACTATGGCTACACCTTC. As protein: CASTSSGTNYGYTF.

This sequence joins TRBV6-2 or TRBV6-3 and TRBJ2-7; 11 positions agree with TRBD2. The CDR3 loop spans 20 amino acids. V gave up 0 bases and J gave up 4 bases; unmatched junction bases: 17. The V gene's germline CDR1 is MNHEY and CDR2 SVGEGT. The CDR3 sequence is CASSYSQLNPGLADTYEQYF. CDR3 coding DNA: TGTGCCAGCAGTTACTCCCAGTTAAATCCGGGACTAGCGGATACGTACGAGCAGTACTTC.

This clone was counted a single time. V and J are TRBV10-2 and TRBJ2-7; 8 nucleotides line up with TRBD2. In germline, CDR1 is WSHSY, CDR2 SAAADI. CDR3 length: 14 residues. Trimming cost V 7 bases and J 0 bases; bases outside gene matches: 5. CDR3 region: CASISGRSSYEQYF. CDR3 DNA sequence: TGCGCCAGCATCAGCGGGAGAAGCTCCTACGAGCAGTACTTC.

The chain couples TRBV5-4 to TRBJ2-1; no definite D call. The CDR3 length is 17 residues. In germline, CDR1 is SGHNT, CDR2 YYREEE (reference sequence). V was shortened by 0 bases and J by 4 bases, with 17 bases between the two germline ends. CDR3 loop: CASSLVGAPKGYNEQFF. The CDR3 region has the DNA TGTGCCAGCAGCTTGGTGGGTGCCCCCAAGGGATACAATGAGCAGTTCTTC.

This chain uses TRBV11-2 with TRBJ2-7, with TRBD1 matching over 9 bases. Looked up from germline, CDR1 is SGHAT and CDR2 is FQNNGV. V dropped 3 bases and J dropped 7; count of bases not matched to a gene: 13. CDR3 length equals 16 residues. CDR3 nucleotides: TGTGCCAGCAGCTTCCGCAGGGACAGGGAGTTGGGGGAGCAGTACTTC. Its translation: CASSFRRDRELGEQYF.

The chain is built from TRBV23-1 and TRBJ2-4; 12 nucleotides line up with TRBD2. TRBV23-1 falls under the ORF class, with uncertain function. This CDR3 is 18 amino acids long. J was trimmed by 0 bases and V by 5 bases; bases with no gene match: 8. The CDR3 loop reads CASSYKLAGGIAKNIQYF. The CDR3 DNA follows: TGCGCCAGCAGTTACAAACTAGCGGGGGGTATAGCCAAAAACATTCAGTACTTC.

The rearrangement uses TRBV25-1 and TRBJ1-2; D gene ambiguous. The CDR3 has 13 residues. V lost 3 bases, J lost 3 bases, and 8 bases lay in between. The germline CDR1 and CDR2 sequences are MGHDK and SYGVNS. This chain's CDR3 is CASSEVEDYGYTF. CDR3 nucleotides: TGTGCCAGCAGTGAGGTGGAGGACTATGGCTACACCTTC.

The gene calls are TRBV19 and TRBJ2-2; TRBD1 is a possible D gene (6 bases). Germline V gives CDR1 LNHDA, CDR2 SQIVND (reference sequence). V lost 3 bases and J 6 bases, leaving 14 bases between the germline ends. This CDR3 region has 15 residues. The CDR3 region has the DNA TGTGCCAGTAGTATCGACCCACAGGGTCCCGGGGAGCTGTTTTTT. Its translation: CASSIDPQGPGELFF.

The rearrangement joins TRBV3-1 (or the pseudogene TRBV3-2) to TRBJ2-5; D ambiguous. Germline values: CDR1 LGHDT, CDR2 YNNKEL (reference sequence). This CDR3 has 11 residues. Between the trimmed V and J ends, which lost 1 base and 5 bases, there was a span of 2 bases. This CDR3 is CASSQGETQYF. CDR3 nucleotide sequence: TGTGCCAGCAGCCAAGGGGAGACCCAGTACTTC.